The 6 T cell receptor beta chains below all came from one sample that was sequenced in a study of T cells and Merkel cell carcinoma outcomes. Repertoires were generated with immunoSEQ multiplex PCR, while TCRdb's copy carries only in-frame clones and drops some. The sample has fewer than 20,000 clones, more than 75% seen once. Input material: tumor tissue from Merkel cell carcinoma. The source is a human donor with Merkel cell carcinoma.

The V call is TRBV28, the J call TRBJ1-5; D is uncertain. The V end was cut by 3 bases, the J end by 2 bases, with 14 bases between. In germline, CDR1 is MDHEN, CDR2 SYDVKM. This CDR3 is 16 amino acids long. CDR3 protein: CASSFLDLKGNQPQHF. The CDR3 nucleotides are TGTGCCAGCAGTTTTCTCGACCTGAAGGGCAATCAGCCCCAGCATTTT.

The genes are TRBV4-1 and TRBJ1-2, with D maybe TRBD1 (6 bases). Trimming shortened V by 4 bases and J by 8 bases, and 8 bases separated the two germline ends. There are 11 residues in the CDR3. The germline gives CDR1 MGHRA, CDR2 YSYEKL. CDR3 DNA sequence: TGCGCCAGCAGCCCAGGGGCAGGCTACACCTTC. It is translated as CASSPGAGYTF.

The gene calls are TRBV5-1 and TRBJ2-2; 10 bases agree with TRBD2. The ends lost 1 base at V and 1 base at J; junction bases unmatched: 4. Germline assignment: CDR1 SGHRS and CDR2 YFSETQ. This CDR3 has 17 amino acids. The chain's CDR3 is CASSLYGLAVNTGELFF. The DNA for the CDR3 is TGCGCCAGCAGCTTGTACGGACTAGCGGTGAACACCGGGGAGCTGTTTTTT.

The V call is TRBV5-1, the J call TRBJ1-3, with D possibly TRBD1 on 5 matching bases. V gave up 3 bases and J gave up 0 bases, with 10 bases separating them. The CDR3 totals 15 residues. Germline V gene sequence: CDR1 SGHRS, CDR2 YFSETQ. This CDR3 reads CASSSDGASGNTIYF. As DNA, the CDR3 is TGCGCCAGCAGCTCTGACGGGGCCTCTGGAAACACCATATATTTT.

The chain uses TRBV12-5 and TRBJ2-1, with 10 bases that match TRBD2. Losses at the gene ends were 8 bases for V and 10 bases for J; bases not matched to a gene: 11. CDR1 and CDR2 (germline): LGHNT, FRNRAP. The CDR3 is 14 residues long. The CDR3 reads CASQGPAGGSEQFF. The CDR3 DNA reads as TGTGCTAGTCAAGGGCCAGCGGGAGGGAGCGAGCAGTTCTTC.

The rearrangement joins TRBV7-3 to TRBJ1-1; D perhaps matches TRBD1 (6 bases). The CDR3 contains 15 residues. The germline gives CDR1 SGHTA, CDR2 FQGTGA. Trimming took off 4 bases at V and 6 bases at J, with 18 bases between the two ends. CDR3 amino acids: CASSSQGGAAAEAFF. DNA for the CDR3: TGTGCCAGCAGCTCCCAAGGGGGGGCGGCCGCTGAAGCTTTCTTT.